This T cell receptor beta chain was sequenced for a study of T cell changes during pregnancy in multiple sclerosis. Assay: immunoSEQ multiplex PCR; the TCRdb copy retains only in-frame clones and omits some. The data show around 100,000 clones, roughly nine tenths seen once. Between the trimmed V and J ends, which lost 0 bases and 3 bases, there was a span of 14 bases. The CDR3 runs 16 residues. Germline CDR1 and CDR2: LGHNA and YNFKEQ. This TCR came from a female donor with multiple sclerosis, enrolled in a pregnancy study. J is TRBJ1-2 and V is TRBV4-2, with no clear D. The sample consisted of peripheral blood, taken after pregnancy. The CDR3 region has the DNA TGTGCCAGCAGCCAAGATCGAACAACAGCGGACTATGGCTACACCTTC. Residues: CASSQDRTTADYGYTF.